A selection of T cell receptor beta chains follows, all from one sample in a study of shared clonotypes between healthy human individuals. Produced via immunoSEQ multiplex PCR; TCRdb's table is partial and in-frame only. The table includes some 1.4 million clones, approximately 96% detected once. The sequencing input was naive CD4+ T cells sorted from blood. The receptors stem from a man aged 25-40 years in good health. Each CDR3 is given with its conserved first and last residue. A D gene is named only where the DNA matches it firmly.

D gene | J gene | V gene | CDR3 DNA | CDR3 protein
TRBD2 | TRBJ2-1 | TRBV18 | TGTGCCAGCTCACCTTATTTAAGCTCTAGCGGCTCCTACAATGAGCAGTTCTTC | CASSPYLSSSGSYNEQFF
TRBD2 | TRBJ2-1 | TRBV29-1 | TGCAGCGTTGAAGATCACCAACCAGCGGGAGTCGCCTACAATGAGCAGTTCTTC | CSVEDHQPAGVAYNEQFF
TRBD1 | TRBJ2-7 | TRBV7-2 | TGTGCCAGCAGCTTAGAGGACAGGGCCACCTACGAGCAGTACTTC | CASSLEDRATYEQYF
NA | TRBJ2-4 | TRBV6-5 | TGTGCCAGCAGGAGGGCGGACCCAAAAAACATTCAGTACTTC | CASRRADPKNIQYF
NA | TRBJ1-2 | TRBV28 | TGTGCCACACAGGGCCCCTTCTATGGCTACACCTTC | CATQGPFYGYTF
NA | TRBJ1-5 | TRBV30 | TGTGCCTGGAGTGTAAGGGGGAATCAGCCCCAGCATTTT | CAWSVRGNQPQHF
TRBD2 | TRBJ2-1 | TRBV25-1 | TGTGCCAGCGGCCGAGGTGCGGGAGAGCCCTACAATGAGCAGTTCTTC | CASGRGAGEPYNEQFF
TRBD2 | TRBJ2-1 | TRBV7-2 | TGTGCCAGCAGCTTACCAGCGGGGAATGAGCAGTTCTTC | CASSLPAGNEQFF
NA | TRBJ1-6 | TRBV4-1 | TGCGCCAGCAGCCAAGCCTATTCACCCCTCCACTTT | CASSQAYSPLHF
TRBD1 | TRBJ1-5 | TRBV28 | TGTGCCAGCAGCCTCCCCGGGACAGGGACTTCTAATCAGCCCCAGCATTTT | CASSLPGTGTSNQPQHF
TRBD1 | TRBJ2-7 | TRBV13 | TGTGCCAGCAGCTACGGGACAGGGAAACGGGGCGAGCAGTACTTC | CASSYGTGKRGEQYF
TRBD2 | TRBJ2-5 | TRBV15 | TGTGCCACCAGCAGAGGAGTCGGCGGGAGGGCCCCAGAGACCCAGTACTTC | CATSRGVGGRAPETQYF
TRBD2 | TRBJ2-1 | TRBV7-2 | TGTGCCAGCAGCTTAGAGTCCTTACTAGCGGGTTACAATGAGCAGTTCTTC | CASSLESLLAGYNEQFF